Listed below are T cell receptor beta chains from one sample, sequenced in a study of somatic mutations in cytotoxic T cells in rheumatoid arthritis. Assay used: immunoSEQ multiplex PCR; TCRdb lists only in-frame clones, some missing. Here the sample spans nearly 11,000 clones, approximately 80% being singletons. The sequenced sample consisted of CD8+ T cells sorted from blood. All receptors come from a woman aged 60 to 75 with rheumatoid arthritis. CDR3s include the opening cysteine and the closing phenylalanine or tryptophan. The order of the fields is CDR3 protein, CDR3 DNA, V gene, J gene, D gene, clone size. A D gene is named only where the DNA matches it firmly. Not all rows give a size; the values are once, few, many and, for expanded clones, a class.

CDR3aa: CASSQVTAGGSYEQYF
CDR3nt: TGCGCCAGCAGCCAAGTTACGGCGGGAGGATCCTACGAGCAGTACTTC
v_gene: TRBV4-1
j_gene: TRBJ2-7
d_gene: TRBD2
abundance: once

CDR3aa: CASSSKFIQNEQYF
CDR3nt: TGCGCCAGCAGCTCCAAGTTTATCCAGAACGAGCAGTACTTC
v_gene: TRBV5-1
j_gene: TRBJ2-7
d_gene: NA
abundance: NA

CDR3aa: CSVEVGQISNYGYTF
CDR3nt: TGCAGCGTTGAAGTAGGACAGATTTCTAACTATGGCTACACCTTC
v_gene: TRBV29-1
j_gene: TRBJ1-2
d_gene: NA
abundance: NA

CDR3aa: CASSQGQELNYGYTF
CDR3nt: TGCGCCAGCAGCCAAGGACAGGAGCTTAACTATGGCTACACCTTC
v_gene: TRBV4-1
j_gene: TRBJ1-2
d_gene: NA
abundance: NA

CDR3aa: CASSEAGYSYNEQFF
CDR3nt: TGCGCCAGCAGTGAAGCGGGTTACTCCTACAATGAGCAGTTCTTC
v_gene: TRBV10-1
j_gene: TRBJ2-1
d_gene: NA
abundance: NA

CDR3aa: CASSPRLAGGNEQFF
CDR3nt: TGCGCCAGCAGCCCGAGACTAGCGGGAGGCAATGAGCAGTTCTTC
v_gene: TRBV4-3
j_gene: TRBJ2-1
d_gene: TRBD2
abundance: NA

CDR3aa: CASSKGAGNTGELFF
CDR3nt: TGTGCCAGCAGCAAGGGGGCCGGGAACACCGGGGAGCTGTTTTTT
v_gene: TRBV5-6
j_gene: TRBJ2-2
d_gene: TRBD1
abundance: few

CDR3aa: CASSPAVRSEKLFF
CDR3nt: TGTGCCAGCTCACCAGCCGTGAGGTCTGAAAAACTGTTTTTT
v_gene: TRBV18
j_gene: TRBJ1-4
d_gene: NA
abundance: NA

CDR3aa: CAWSSGTGAYGYTF
CDR3nt: TGTGCCTGGAGCTCCGGGACAGGGGCGTATGGCTACACCTTC
v_gene: TRBV30
j_gene: TRBJ1-2
d_gene: TRBD1
abundance: NA

CDR3aa: CASSLRGGPYEQYF
CDR3nt: TGTGCCAGCAGCTTGAGAGGAGGGCCCTACGAGCAGTACTTC
v_gene: TRBV5-8
j_gene: TRBJ2-7
d_gene: NA
abundance: NA

CDR3aa: CASSLGTDYEQYF
CDR3nt: TGCGCCAGCAGCTTGGGGACAGACTACGAGCAGTACTTC
v_gene: TRBV5-1
j_gene: TRBJ2-7
d_gene: NA
abundance: NA

CDR3aa: CAYWTRAREQYF
CDR3nt: TGTGCCTACTGGACTAGAGCTCGCGAGCAGTACTTC
v_gene: TRBV27
j_gene: TRBJ2-7
d_gene: TRBD2
abundance: NA

CDR3aa: CASSAGQEYEQYF
CDR3nt: TGTGCCAGTAGTGCGGGACAGGAATACGAGCAGTACTTC
v_gene: TRBV19
j_gene: TRBJ2-7
d_gene: TRBD1
abundance: NA

CDR3aa: CASSLGTGGTQPQHF
CDR3nt: TGTGCCAGCAGCCTCGGGACAGGGGGCACTCAGCCCCAGCATTTT
v_gene: TRBV7-9
j_gene: TRBJ1-5
d_gene: TRBD1
abundance: NA

CDR3aa: CASSPSAGGDTGELFF
CDR3nt: TGTGCCAGCAGCCCATCCGCGGGAGGAGACACCGGGGAGCTGTTTTTT
v_gene: TRBV28
j_gene: TRBJ2-2
d_gene: TRBD2
abundance: NA

CDR3aa: CASSPRQNTEAFF
CDR3nt: TGTGCCAGCAGCCCCCGACAGAACACTGAAGCTTTCTTT
v_gene: TRBV27
j_gene: TRBJ1-1
d_gene: NA
abundance: NA

CDR3aa: CASSQVGLEGYTF
CDR3nt: TGTGCCAGCAGTCAAGTGGGTTTGGAGGGCTACACCTTC
v_gene: TRBV27
j_gene: TRBJ1-2
d_gene: NA
abundance: NA

CDR3aa: CASSSDFNTGELFF
CDR3nt: TGTGCCAGCAGCTCTGACTTTAACACCGGGGAGCTGTTTTTT
v_gene: TRBV5-4
j_gene: TRBJ2-2
d_gene: NA
abundance: NA

CDR3aa: CASSRGTGASYEQYF
CDR3nt: TGCGCCAGCAGTAGGGGGACAGGGGCCTCCTACGAGCAGTACTTC
v_gene: TRBV4-3
j_gene: TRBJ2-7
d_gene: TRBD1
abundance: few

CDR3aa: CSVSGTGANNEQFF
CDR3nt: TGCAGCGTCTCCGGGACAGGGGCGAACAATGAGCAGTTCTTC
v_gene: TRBV29-1
j_gene: TRBJ2-1
d_gene: TRBD1
abundance: NA

CDR3aa: CASSLQDSSYAEQFF
CDR3nt: TGTGCCAGCAGTCTTCAAGACAGCTCCTATGCTGAGCAGTTCTTC
v_gene: TRBV27
j_gene: TRBJ2-1
d_gene: NA
abundance: NA

CDR3aa: CASSQEAEVSTDTQYF
CDR3nt: TGTGCCAGCAGCCAAGAAGCGGAAGTATCCACAGATACGCAGTATTTT
v_gene: TRBV4-2
j_gene: TRBJ2-3
d_gene: NA
abundance: few

CDR3aa: CASSPQTSATSEQYF
CDR3nt: TGTGCCAGCAGTCCTCAGACTAGCGCGACGTCTGAGCAGTACTTC
v_gene: TRBV27
j_gene: TRBJ2-7
d_gene: TRBD2
abundance: NA

CDR3aa: CASSYRVTGELFF
CDR3nt: TGTGCCAGCAGCTACCGCGTTACCGGGGAGCTGTTTTTT
v_gene: TRBV6-5
j_gene: TRBJ2-2
d_gene: NA
abundance: NA

CDR3aa: CASSFLISGISTDTQYF
CDR3nt: TGTGCCAGCAGTTTCCTAATAAGCGGGATTAGCACAGATACGCAGTATTTT
v_gene: TRBV27
j_gene: TRBJ2-3
d_gene: TRBD2
abundance: NA

CDR3aa: CASSLGWLAEEDTQYF
CDR3nt: TGTGCCAGCAGCTTAGGATGGCTAGCGGAAGAAGATACGCAGTATTTT
v_gene: TRBV7-9
j_gene: TRBJ2-3
d_gene: TRBD2
abundance: NA

CDR3aa: CASSLTGLMGKLFF
CDR3nt: TGTGCCAGCAGCCTGACAGGCCTAATGGGAAAACTGTTTTTT
v_gene: TRBV2
j_gene: TRBJ1-4
d_gene: NA
abundance: NA

CDR3aa: CASSLSTGGVKTQYF
CDR3nt: TGTGCCAGCAGTTTATCTACAGGGGGGGTGAAGACCCAGTACTTC
v_gene: TRBV27
j_gene: TRBJ2-5
d_gene: NA
abundance: NA

CDR3aa: CASTLFAGGGTYNEQFF
CDR3nt: TGCGCCAGCACCCTCTTCGCGGGAGGAGGCACCTACAATGAGCAGTTCTTC
v_gene: TRBV5-1
j_gene: TRBJ2-1
d_gene: TRBD2
abundance: NA

CDR3aa: CASSQGRGLYEQYF
CDR3nt: TGCGCCAGCAGCCAGGGGAGGGGACTTTACGAGCAGTACTTC
v_gene: TRBV4-3
j_gene: TRBJ2-7
d_gene: TRBD2
abundance: few

CDR3aa: CATSRALAGDWDTQYF
CDR3nt: TGTGCCACCAGCAGAGCTCTAGCGGGAGATTGGGATACGCAGTATTTT
v_gene: TRBV15
j_gene: TRBJ2-3
d_gene: TRBD2
abundance: NA

CDR3aa: CASSPGQGAMGQPQHF
CDR3nt: TGTGCCAGCAGCCCGGGACAGGGGGCGATGGGTCAGCCCCAGCATTTT
v_gene: TRBV27
j_gene: TRBJ1-5
d_gene: TRBD1
abundance: NA

CDR3aa: CASSWATGNEQFF
CDR3nt: TGTGCCAGCAGCTGGGCGACGGGGAATGAGCAGTTCTTC
v_gene: TRBV27
j_gene: TRBJ2-1
d_gene: NA
abundance: NA

CDR3aa: CAIKSGSNRYEQYF
CDR3nt: TGTGCCATCAAGAGCGGGAGTAATAGATACGAGCAGTACTTC
v_gene: TRBV10-3
j_gene: TRBJ2-7
d_gene: TRBD2
abundance: NA

CDR3aa: CASSKGPSGYGYTF
CDR3nt: TGTGCCAGCAGCAAAGGGCCCTCAGGGTATGGCTACACCTTC
v_gene: TRBV21-1
j_gene: TRBJ1-2
d_gene: NA
abundance: NA

CDR3aa: CASSLGQNTEAFF
CDR3nt: TGTGCCAGCAGCTTAGGACAGAACACTGAAGCTTTCTTT
v_gene: TRBV13
j_gene: TRBJ1-1
d_gene: NA
abundance: once

CDR3aa: CASSLTSGLRFF
CDR3nt: TGTGCCAGCAGCTTGACTAGCGGGTTACGGTTCTTC
v_gene: TRBV11-1
j_gene: TRBJ2-1
d_gene: TRBD2
abundance: NA

CDR3aa: CASSTLAGSTNEQFF
CDR3nt: TGTGCCAGTAGTACCTTAGCGGGATCCACCAATGAGCAGTTCTTC
v_gene: TRBV19
j_gene: TRBJ2-1
d_gene: TRBD2
abundance: NA

CDR3aa: CASSHAIHRQPNQPQHF
CDR3nt: TGTGCCAGCAGTCACGCGATCCATCGACAGCCGAATCAGCCCCAGCATTTT
v_gene: TRBV28
j_gene: TRBJ1-5
d_gene: NA
abundance: NA

CDR3aa: CASSPDGTFSYNEQFF
CDR3nt: TGTGCCAGCAGCCCCGACGGGACTTTCTCCTACAATGAGCAGTTCTTC
v_gene: TRBV7-8
j_gene: TRBJ2-1
d_gene: NA
abundance: once

CDR3aa: CASSLTGMNTEAFF
CDR3nt: TGTGCCAGTAGCCTGACAGGGATGAACACTGAAGCTTTCTTT
v_gene: TRBV19
j_gene: TRBJ1-1
d_gene: TRBD1
abundance: NA

CDR3aa: CTSSRWTGWIYEQYF
CDR3nt: TGCACCAGCAGCCGGTGGACAGGGTGGATCTACGAGCAGTACTTC
v_gene: TRBV1
j_gene: TRBJ2-7
d_gene: NA
abundance: few